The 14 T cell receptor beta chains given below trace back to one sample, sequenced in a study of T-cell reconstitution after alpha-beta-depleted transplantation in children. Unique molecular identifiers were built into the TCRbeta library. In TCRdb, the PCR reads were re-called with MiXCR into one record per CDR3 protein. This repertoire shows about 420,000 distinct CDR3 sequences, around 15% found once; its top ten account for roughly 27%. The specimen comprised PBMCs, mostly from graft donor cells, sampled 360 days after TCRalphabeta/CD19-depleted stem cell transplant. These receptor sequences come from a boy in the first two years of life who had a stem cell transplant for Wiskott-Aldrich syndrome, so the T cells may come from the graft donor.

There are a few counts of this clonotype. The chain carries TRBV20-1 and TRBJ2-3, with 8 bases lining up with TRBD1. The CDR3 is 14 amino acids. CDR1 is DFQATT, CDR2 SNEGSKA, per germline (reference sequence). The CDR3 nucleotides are TGCAGGGCACGACAGGGGTCTAGCACAGATACGCAGTATTTT. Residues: CRARQGSSTDTQYF.

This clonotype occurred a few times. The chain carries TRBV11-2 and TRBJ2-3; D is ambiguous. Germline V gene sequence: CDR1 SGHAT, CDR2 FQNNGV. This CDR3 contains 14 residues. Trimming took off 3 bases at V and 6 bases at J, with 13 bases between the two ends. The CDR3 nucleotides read TGTGCCAGCAGCTTCTCCCCCGGGTACGATACGCAGTATTTT. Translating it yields CASSFSPGYDTQYF.

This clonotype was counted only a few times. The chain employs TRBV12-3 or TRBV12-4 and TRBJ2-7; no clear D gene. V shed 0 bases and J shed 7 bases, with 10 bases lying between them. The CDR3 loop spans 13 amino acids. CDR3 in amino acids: CASSLARRHEQYF. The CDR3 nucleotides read TGTGCCAGCAGTTTAGCGCGGCGACATGAGCAGTACTTC.

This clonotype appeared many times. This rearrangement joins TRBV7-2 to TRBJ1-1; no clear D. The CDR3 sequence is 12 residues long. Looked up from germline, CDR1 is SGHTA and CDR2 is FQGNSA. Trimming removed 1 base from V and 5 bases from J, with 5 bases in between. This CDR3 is CASSLGPTEAFF. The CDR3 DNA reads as TGTGCCAGCAGCTTAGGGCCGACTGAAGCTTTCTTT.

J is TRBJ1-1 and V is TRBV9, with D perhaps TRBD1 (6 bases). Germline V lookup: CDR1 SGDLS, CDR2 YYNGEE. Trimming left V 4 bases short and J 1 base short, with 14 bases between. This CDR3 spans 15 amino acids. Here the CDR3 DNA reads TGTGCCAGCAGCAAACTGACAGGAAGGAACACTGAAGCTTTCTTT. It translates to CASSKLTGRNTEAFF.

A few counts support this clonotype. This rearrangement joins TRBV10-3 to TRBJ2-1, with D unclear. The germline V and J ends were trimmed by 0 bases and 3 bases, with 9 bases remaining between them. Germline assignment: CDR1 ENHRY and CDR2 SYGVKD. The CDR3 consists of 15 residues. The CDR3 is CAISESWVSYNEQFF. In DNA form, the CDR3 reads TGTGCCATCAGTGAGTCGTGGGTCAGCTACAATGAGCAGTTCTTC.

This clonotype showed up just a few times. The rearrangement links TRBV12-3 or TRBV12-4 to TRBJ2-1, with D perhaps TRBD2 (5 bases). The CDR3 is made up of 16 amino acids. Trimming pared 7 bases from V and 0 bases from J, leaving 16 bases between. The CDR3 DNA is TGTGCCAGCACCTCCCAGTGGGAGAGCTCCTACAATGAGCAGTTCTTC. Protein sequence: CASTSQWESSYNEQFF.

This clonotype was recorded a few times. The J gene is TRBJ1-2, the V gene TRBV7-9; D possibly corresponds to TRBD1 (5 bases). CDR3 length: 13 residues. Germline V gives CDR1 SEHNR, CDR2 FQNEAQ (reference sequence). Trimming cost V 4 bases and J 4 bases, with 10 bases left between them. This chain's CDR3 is CASSYGHFYGYTF. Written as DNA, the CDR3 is TGTGCCAGCAGCTACGGACATTTCTATGGCTACACCTTC.

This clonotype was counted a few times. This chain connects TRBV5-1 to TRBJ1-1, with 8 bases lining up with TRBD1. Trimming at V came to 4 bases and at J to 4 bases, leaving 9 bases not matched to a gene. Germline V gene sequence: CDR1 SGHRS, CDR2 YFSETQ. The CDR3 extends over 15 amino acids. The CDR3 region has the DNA TGCGCCAGCAGCATCCCTCAGGGGGCAGGCACTGAAGCTTTCTTT. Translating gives CASSIPQGAGTEAFF.

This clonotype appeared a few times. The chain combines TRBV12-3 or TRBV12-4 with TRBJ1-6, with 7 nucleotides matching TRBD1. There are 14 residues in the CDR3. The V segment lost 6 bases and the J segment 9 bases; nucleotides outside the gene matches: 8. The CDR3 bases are TGTGCCAGCAGGGGGACAGTGGATGGTTCACCCCTCCACTTT. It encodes CASRGTVDGSPLHF.

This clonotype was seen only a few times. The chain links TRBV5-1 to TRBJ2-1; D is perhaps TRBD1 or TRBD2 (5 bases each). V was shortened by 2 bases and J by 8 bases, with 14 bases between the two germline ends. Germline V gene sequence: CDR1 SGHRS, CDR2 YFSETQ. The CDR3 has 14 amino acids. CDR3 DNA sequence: TGCGCCAGCAGCTTCTCTCTTCGGGACCATGAGCAGTTCTTC. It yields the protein CASSFSLRDHEQFF.

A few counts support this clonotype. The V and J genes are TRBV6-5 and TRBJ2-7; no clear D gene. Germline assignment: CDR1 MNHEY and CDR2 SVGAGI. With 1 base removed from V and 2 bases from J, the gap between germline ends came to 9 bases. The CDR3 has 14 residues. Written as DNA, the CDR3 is TGTGCCAGCAGTTACTTTAGACAAGCCTACGAGCAGTACTTC. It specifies CASSYFRQAYEQYF.

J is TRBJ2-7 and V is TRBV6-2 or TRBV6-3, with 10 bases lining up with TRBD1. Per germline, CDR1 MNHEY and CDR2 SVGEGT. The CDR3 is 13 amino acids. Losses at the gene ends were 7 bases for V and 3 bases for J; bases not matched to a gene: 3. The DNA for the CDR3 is TGTGCCAGCACCGGGACAGGGGTCTACGAGCAGTACTTC. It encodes CASTGTGVYEQYF.

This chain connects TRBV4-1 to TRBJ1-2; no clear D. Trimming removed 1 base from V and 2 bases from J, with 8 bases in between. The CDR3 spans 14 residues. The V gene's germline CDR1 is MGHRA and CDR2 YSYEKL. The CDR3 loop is CASSQVANNYGYTF. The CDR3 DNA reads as TGCGCCAGCAGCCAAGTGGCCAACAACTATGGCTACACCTTC.